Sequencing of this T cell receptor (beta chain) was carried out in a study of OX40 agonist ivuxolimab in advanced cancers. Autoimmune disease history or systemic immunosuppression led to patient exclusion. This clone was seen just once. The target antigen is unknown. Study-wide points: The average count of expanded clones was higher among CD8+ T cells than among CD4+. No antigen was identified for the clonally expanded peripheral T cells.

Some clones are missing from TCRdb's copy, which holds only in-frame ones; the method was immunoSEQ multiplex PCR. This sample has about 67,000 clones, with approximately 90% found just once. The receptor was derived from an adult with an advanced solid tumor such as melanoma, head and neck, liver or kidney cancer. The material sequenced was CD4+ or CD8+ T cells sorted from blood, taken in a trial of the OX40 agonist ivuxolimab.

Here the CDR3 DNA reads TGTGCCACCAGCAGGGGGAGGAACACTGAAGCTTTCTTT. It is translated as CATSRGRNTEAFF. The chain couples TRBV15 to TRBJ1-1; D gene ambiguous. The germline V gene has CDR1 LNHNV and CDR2 YYDKDF (reference sequence). Trimming removed 3 bases at V and 1 base at J, with 6 bases between. The CDR3 length is 13 residues. Looking up the rest from reference TRBV15 and TRBJ1-1 gives the full variable domain: DAMVIQNPRYQVTQFGKPVTLSCSQTLNHNVMYWYQQKSSQAPKLLFHYYDKDFNNEADTPDNFQSRRPNTSFCFLDIRSPGLGDTAMYLCATSRGRNTEAFFGQGTRLTVV.